The 27 T cell receptor beta chains below come from one sample, sequenced in a study of identical twins. Each CDR3 protein is one row after TCRdb ran MiXCR on the 5' RACE reads. Of approximately 700,000 distinct CDR3 sequences listed, about 20% were seen once; the top ten hold around 14%. These same records also appear under a second study, on T cells expressing NK-cell markers.

Sequenced: PBMCs. These receptors were taken from a young woman in good health.

The table lists this clonotype with many counts. The rearrangement joins TRBV9 to TRBJ2-7; D not resolved. V lost 0 bases, J lost 2 bases, and 12 bases lay in between. CDR1 SGDLS and CDR2 YYNGEE come from the germline V gene. The CDR3 length is 15 residues. CDR3 in DNA: TGTGCCAGCAGCGTAGAAGGCGGCCCTACCTACGAGCAGTACTTC. Residues: CASSVEGGPTYEQYF.

This chain's CDR3 is CSAIPPRGYDEQYF. In DNA, the CDR3 is TGCAGTGCTATTCCCCCCAGGGGTTACGACGAGCAGTACTTC. The gene calls are TRBV20-1 and TRBJ2-7; tentative D call: TRBD1 (6 bases). Trimming took off 4 bases at V and 5 bases at J, with 18 bases between the two ends. CDR3 length: 14 amino acids. Germline CDR1 and CDR2: DFQATT and SNEGSKA (reference sequence).

The chain employs TRBV9 and TRBJ2-1; the match to TRBD2 covers 9 bases. CDR1 is SGDLS, CDR2 YYNGEE, per germline. The CDR3 contains 15 residues. Losses at the gene ends were 3 bases for V and 2 bases for J; bases not matched to a gene: 3. The CDR3 is CASSAASGTYNEQFF. DNA for the CDR3: TGTGCCAGCAGCGCCGCTAGCGGGACCTACAATGAGCAGTTCTTC.

V usage is TRBV6-6 and J usage is TRBJ2-7; unclear D gene. V lost 0 bases, J lost 2 bases, and 5 bases lay in between. The germline V gene has CDR1 MNHNY and CDR2 SVGAGI (reference sequence). The CDR3 loop spans 13 amino acids. The CDR3 DNA sequence: TGTGCCAGCAGTTACTCTAAGGCCTACGAGCAGTACTTC. Its translation: CASSYSKAYEQYF.

In its sample, this clonotype was seen many times. This chain joins TRBV20-1 and TRBJ1-5, with D perhaps TRBD1 (5 bases). The V and J ends lost 3 bases and 2 bases respectively, with 8 bases between them. CDR1 DFQATT and CDR2 SNEGSKA come from the germline V gene (reference sequence). The CDR3 loop spans 13 amino acids. CDR3 sequence (DNA): TGCAGTGCTAGCCAGGGCGGCAATCAGCCCCAGCATTTT. Translating it yields CSASQGGNQPQHF.

The genes are TRBV5-5 and TRBJ1-5, with 10 bases identical to TRBD1. With V trimmed by 4 bases and J by 6 bases, 4 bases remained unmatched. From germline, CDR1 is SGHKS and CDR2 YYEKEE (reference sequence). CDR3 size: 14 residues. The CDR3 sequence: CASSPGQGSQPQHF. The CDR3 coding sequence is TGTGCCAGCAGCCCGGGACAGGGGAGTCAGCCCCAGCATTTT.

This clonotype was counted ten times or more. This rearrangement joins TRBV12-3 or TRBV12-4 to TRBJ1-1; tentative D call: TRBD1 (6 bases). The V gene lost 8 bases and the J gene lost 5 bases, with 27 bases spanning the gap. This CDR3 region has 17 residues. The CDR3 sequence: CASQELLGLQGRTEAFF. CDR3 sequence (DNA): TGTGCCAGCCAAGAGTTATTAGGACTACAGGGACGGACTGAAGCTTTCTTT.

This clonotype was detected a few times. This chain links TRBV29-1 with TRBJ1-1; D gene ambiguous. Deletions cut 6 bases from V and 1 base from J, with 12 bases between. Germline CDR1 and CDR2: SQVTM and ANQGSEA. The CDR3 has 13 residues. DNA of the CDR3: TGCAGCGTCGACCGGGTGGGGAACACTGAAGCTTTCTTT. Translation: CSVDRVGNTEAFF. Full variable domain (missing parts from reference TRBV29-1 and TRBJ1-1): SAVISQKPSRDICQRGTSLTIQCQVDSQVTMMFWYRQQPGQSLTLIATANQGSEATYESGFVIDKFPISRPNLTFSTLTVSNMSPEDSSIYLCSVDRVGNTEAFFGQGTRLTVV.

This clonotype was seen a few times. One junction end does not reproduce the germline sequence, and a read error may be involved. The chain couples TRBV12-3 or TRBV12-4 to TRBJ2-1, with 9 bases matching TRBD2. The CDR3 extends over 14 amino acids. CDR3 region: CASSSLAGPSKSNF. Here the CDR3 DNA reads TGTGCCAGCAGTTCTCTAGCGGGACCTTCCAAGAGTAACTTC.

Only a few counts were recorded for this clonotype. V usage is TRBV12-3 or TRBV12-4 and J usage is TRBJ2-1; D is uncertain. The CDR3 has 16 amino acids. V was clipped by 3 bases and J by 8 bases, with 20 bases between them. The DNA for the CDR3 is TGTGCCAGCAGTTTCCGAAATACACCCCCTTACCATGAGCAGTTCTTC. Its protein product is CASSFRNTPPYHEQFF.

This clonotype came up a few times. The chain uses TRBV7-9 and TRBJ2-7; 7 bases align to TRBD2. The CDR3 length is 14 residues. Trimming took 3 bases from V and 5 from J; bases not matched to a gene: 7. CDR1 SEHNR and CDR2 FQNEAQ come from the germline V gene (reference sequence). DNA for the CDR3: TGTGCCAGCAGCTTTCCTGGGAGGGTCAACGAGCAGTACTTC. Encoded protein: CASSFPGRVNEQYF. Filled out from reference TRBV7-9 and TRBJ2-7, the complete variable domain reads DTGVSQNPRHKITKRGQNVTFRCDPISEHNRLYWYRQTLGQGPEFLTYFQNEAQLEKSRLLSDRFSAERPKGSFSTLEIQRTEQGDSAMYLCASSFPGRVNEQYFGPGTRLTVT.

This chain connects TRBV6-5 to TRBJ1-1, with a possible D match to TRBD1 (6 bases). The length of the CDR3 is 14 residues. Trimming removed 5 bases from V and 3 bases from J, with 13 bases in between. Germline values: CDR1 MNHEY, CDR2 SVGAGI. The CDR3 reads CASSNRQADTEAFF. The DNA of the CDR3 is TGTGCCAGCAGTAACCGACAGGCGGACACTGAAGCTTTCTTT.

This clonotype was counted a few times. The chain recombines TRBV5-1 with TRBJ1-1; 9 positions match TRBD1. The CDR3 spans 14 residues. The trim removed 4 bases at V and 10 bases at J, leaving 11 bases unmatched. Germline V CDR1 and CDR2: SGHRS, YFSETQ. CDR3 in DNA: TGCGCCAGCAGCCAGACCACAGGGGGCAGCGGAGCTTTCTTT. As protein: CASSQTTGGSGAFF.

V is TRBV20-1 and J is TRBJ2-5; 9 positions agree with TRBD2. This CDR3 is 14 amino acids long. Germline CDR1 DFQATT, CDR2 SNEGSKA (reference sequence). The ends lost 5 bases at V and 0 bases at J; junction bases unmatched: 4. The CDR3 DNA follows: TGCAGTGCTTGGACTAGCGCTCACCAAGAGACCCAGTACTTC. Amino acids: CSAWTSAHQETQYF.

The rearrangement uses TRBV27 and TRBJ1-2; D gene uncertain. The CDR3 has 14 residues. Germline values: CDR1 MNHEY, CDR2 SMNVEV (reference sequence). The V and J ends lost 3 bases and 7 bases respectively, with 15 bases between them. The CDR3: CASSFGPRLPGYTF. CDR3 DNA sequence: TGTGCCAGCAGTTTTGGTCCCAGGTTACCTGGCTACACCTTC.

This clonotype was seen only a few times. The chain uses TRBV7-9 and TRBJ2-1; 15 bases align to TRBD2. The V and J ends lost 5 bases and 9 bases, in that order; junction bases with no gene match: 11. Per germline, CDR1 SEHNR and CDR2 FQNEAQ (reference sequence). The CDR3 is made up of 17 amino acids. In DNA, the CDR3 is TGTGCCAGCAGCCACAAGACTGGACTAGCGGGGGGGCTTGAGCAGTTCTTC. Protein: CASSHKTGLAGGLEQFF.

This clonotype came up a few times. The chain links TRBV10-2 to TRBJ2-1; D unresolved. Deletions cut 2 bases from V and 0 bases from J, with 8 bases between. There are 15 residues in the CDR3. The V gene's germline CDR1 is WSHSY and CDR2 SAAADI. The CDR3 region has the DNA TGCGCCAGCAGTGAGAGTGGTATCTCCTACAATGAGCAGTTCTTC. This encodes CASSESGISYNEQFF.

This clonotype was seen a handful of times. The CDR3 sequence: CASSYRDKPIYEQYF. Written as DNA, the CDR3 is TGTGCCAGCAGTTACAGGGATAAACCCATCTACGAGCAGTACTTC. The chain links TRBV6-2 or TRBV6-3 to TRBJ2-7; D is unclear. This CDR3 is 15 amino acids long. The germline V gene has CDR1 MNHEY and CDR2 SVGEGT. V was cut by 2 bases and J by 3 bases, with 14 bases left in between.

This clonotype was detected a few times. As DNA, the CDR3 is TGCAGTGCTCTAGGACAGGGGGCAGAGACCCAGTACTTC. Its protein is CSALGQGAETQYF. V and J are TRBV20-1 and TRBJ2-5, with 11 bases that match TRBD1. The CDR3 consists of 13 residues. V lost 5 bases to trimming and J lost 4 bases; unmatched junction nucleotides: 3. CDR1 and CDR2 from the germline V gene are DFQATT and SNEGSKA (reference sequence).

Here the CDR3 DNA reads TGTGCCAGCAGCTTGGGCGGGGGCGAGACCTACGAGCAGTACTTC. It specifies CASSLGGGETYEQYF. This chain links TRBV7-9 with TRBJ2-7; tentative D call: TRBD2 (7 bases). The CDR3 spans 15 residues. Per germline, CDR1 SEHNR and CDR2 FQNEAQ (reference sequence). Trimming removed 3 bases from V and 2 bases from J, with 14 bases in between.

This clonotype showed up many times. The chain uses TRBV6-6 and TRBJ2-1; 8 positions match TRBD1. The CDR3 totals 11 residues. CDR1 MNHNY and CDR2 SVGAGI come from the germline V gene (reference sequence). Trimming took 9 bases from V and 6 from J; bases not matched to a gene: 1. The CDR3 DNA follows: TGTGCCAGTACAGGGGGCAATGAGCAGTTCTTC. It codes for CASTGGNEQFF.

The rearrangement joins TRBV20-1 to TRBJ2-5; no clear D. Germline CDR1 is DFQATT and CDR2 is SNEGSKA (reference sequence). The length of the CDR3 is 11 residues. Trimming removed 5 bases from V and 5 bases from J, with 9 bases in between. The CDR3 sequence: CSASKLETQYF. The CDR3, as DNA: TGCAGTGCTTCCAAGTTGGAGACCCAGTACTTC.

This clonotype was observed a few times. This chain connects TRBV12-3 or TRBV12-4 to TRBJ2-1; 8 bases are shared with TRBD2. The CDR3 totals 14 residues. With 1 base clipped from V and 9 bases from J, the junction kept 5 bases outside the gene matches. The CDR3, as DNA: TGTGCCAGCAGTTTAGGCGGGAGGAGTTCTGAGCAGTTCTTC. This codes for CASSLGGRSSEQFF.

This clonotype was observed a few times. The CDR3 loop is CASSRTGTNEQFF. The CDR3 nucleotides are TGTGCCAGCAGCAGGACAGGAACGAATGAGCAGTTCTTC. The chain recombines TRBV12-3 or TRBV12-4 with TRBJ2-1, with TRBD1 identical over 7 bases. This CDR3 is built from 13 residues. V shed 6 bases, J shed 7 bases, and the junction held 6 bases outside the gene matches.

The gene calls are TRBV4-3 and TRBJ2-2; D ambiguous. The CDR3 runs 15 residues. V was shortened by 2 bases and J by 1 base, with 8 bases between the two germline ends. Germline V gene lookup returns CDR1 LGHNA and CDR2 YSLEER. The CDR3 DNA is TGCGCCAGCAGCCAAACCCCCGTGAACACCGGGGAGCTGTTTTTT. It yields the protein CASSQTPVNTGELFF.

The table lists this clonotype with many counts. The CDR3 spells CASSSDRLGGETQYF. The DNA of the CDR3 is TGTGCCAGCAGTTCTGACCGACTAGGAGGGGAGACCCAGTACTTC. This chain connects TRBV12-3 or TRBV12-4 to TRBJ2-5, with D maybe TRBD2 (6 bases). Trimming left V 4 bases short and J 5 bases short, with 17 bases between. This CDR3 region has 15 residues.

This clonotype was found a few times. The chain employs TRBV20-1 and TRBJ1-1; 7 bases fit TRBD1. The CDR3 has 14 residues. V was pared by 0 bases and J by 4 bases, with 5 bases of the junction left unmatched. CDR1 and CDR2 (germline): DFQATT, SNEGSKA (reference sequence). The CDR3 loop is CSARDPRGSTEAFF. DNA of the CDR3: TGCAGTGCTAGAGATCCCAGGGGGAGCACTGAAGCTTTCTTT.